This T cell receptor beta chain was identified during a study of beta chain features in type 1 diabetes. Isolated RNA was reverse transcribed in full, so expressed TCRB transcripts were sequenced. Using immunoSEQ multiplex PCR, the repertoire was profiled, and TCRdb retains in-frame clones only, with some absent. The sample includes just over 600,000 clones, around 16% seen only once; the top ten take approximately 0.087%. This CDR3 is 16 amino acids long. From germline, CDR1 is SEHNR and CDR2 FQNEAQ (reference sequence). V was pared by 5 bases and J by 2 bases, with 19 bases between. This receptor was identified in a young man in good health. The chain joins TRBV7-9 to TRBJ2-7; D gene ambiguous. Specimen: naive CD4+ T cells from blood. The CDR3 region has the DNA TGTGCCAGCAGCGGCGCAGGAGTCTTGTCAACCTACGAGCAGTACTTC. Protein product: CASSGAGVLSTYEQYF.